Listed below are T cell receptor beta chains from one sample, sequenced in a study of blood T cell repertoires in COVID-19. The table came from immunoSEQ multiplex PCR; TCRdb's copy has only in-frame clones and leaves some out. The sample carries over 85,000 clones, more than 75% recorded once. The sequenced sample consisted of peripheral blood. The origin of the receptors is a woman aged 45-60 years with acute or convalescent COVID-19. CDR3s include the opening cysteine and the closing phenylalanine or tryptophan. Fields, in order: J gene, V gene, clone size, D gene, CDR3 protein, CDR3 DNA. A D gene is named only where the DNA matches it firmly. A row's size may be missing; if present it is once, few, many or a size class.

>TRBJ2-7|TRBV7-2|.|TRBD1
CASSHDRGYEQYF
TGTGCCAGCAGTCACGACAGGGGCTACGAGCAGTACTTC
>TRBJ2-7|TRBV6-2/TRBV6-3|.|TRBD2
CASSSPLAGAYEQYF
TGTGCCAGCAGTTCGCCACTAGCGGGGGCCTACGAGCAGTACTTC
>TRBJ2-1|TRBV2|.|TRBD2
CASSEAWTSGPRSYNEQFF
TGTGCCAGCAGTGAAGCGTGGACTAGCGGGCCACGCTCCTACAATGAGCAGTTCTTC
>TRBJ2-2|TRBV2|.|.
CASRGGPGELFF
TGTGCCAGCAGGGGGGGGCCCGGGGAGCTGTTTTTT
>TRBJ1-5|TRBV3-1/TRBV3-2|.|.
CASSRGLNSNQPQHF
TGTGCCAGCAGCCGGGGCCTTAATAGCAATCAGCCCCAGCATTTT
>TRBJ2-7|TRBV5-4|.|TRBD2
CASSERRLAGADEQYF
TGTGCCAGCAGCGAAAGACGGCTAGCGGGAGCGGATGAGCAGTACTTC
>TRBJ2-1|TRBV7-2|.|TRBD2
CASSLLRGASGRAEQFF
TGTGCCAGCAGCTTACTTAGGGGCGCTAGCGGGAGGGCAGAGCAGTTCTTC
>TRBJ2-2|TRBV2|.|TRBD1
CASSILGQGAPTGELFF
TGTGCCAGCAGTATCCTGGGACAGGGGGCGCCCACCGGGGAGCTGTTTTTT
>TRBJ2-7|TRBV3-1/TRBV3-2|.|.
CASSQQTGWGEQYF
TGTGCCAGCAGCCAACAGACAGGCTGGGGCGAGCAGTACTTC
>TRBJ2-5|TRBV7-2|.|TRBD1
CASSLTSTGVKETQYF
TGTGCCAGCAGCCTAACTTCGACAGGGGTAAAAGAGACCCAGTACTTC
>TRBJ1-3|TRBV18|.|.
CASSPQRDTNGNTIYF
TGTGCCAGCTCACCACAGAGGGACACCAATGGAAACACCATATATTTT
>TRBJ1-5|TRBV2|once|.
CASSRTSSNQPQHF
TGTGCCAGCAGTCGGACAAGTAGCAATCAGCCCCAGCATTTT
>TRBJ2-1|TRBV7-6|many|.
CASSVTRYEQFF
TGTGCCAGCAGCGTCACTAGGTATGAGCAGTTCTTC